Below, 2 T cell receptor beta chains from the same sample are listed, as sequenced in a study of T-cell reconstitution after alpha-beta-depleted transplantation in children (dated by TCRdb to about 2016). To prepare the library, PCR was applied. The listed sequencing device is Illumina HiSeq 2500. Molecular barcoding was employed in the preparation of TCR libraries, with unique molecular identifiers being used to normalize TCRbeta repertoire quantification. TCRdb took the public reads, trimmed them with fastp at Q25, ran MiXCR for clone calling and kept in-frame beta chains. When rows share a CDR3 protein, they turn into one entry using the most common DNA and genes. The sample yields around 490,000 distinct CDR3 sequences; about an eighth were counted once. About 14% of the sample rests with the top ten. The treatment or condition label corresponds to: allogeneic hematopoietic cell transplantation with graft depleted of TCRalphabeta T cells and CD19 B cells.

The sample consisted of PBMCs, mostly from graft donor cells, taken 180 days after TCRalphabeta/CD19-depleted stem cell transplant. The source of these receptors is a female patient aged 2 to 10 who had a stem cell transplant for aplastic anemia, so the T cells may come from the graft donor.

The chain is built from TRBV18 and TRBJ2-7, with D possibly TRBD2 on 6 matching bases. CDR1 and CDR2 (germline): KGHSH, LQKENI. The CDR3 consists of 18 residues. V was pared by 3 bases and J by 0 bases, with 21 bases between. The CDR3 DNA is TGTGCCAGCTCACCGAAGTCGTTGGGGGGAGCGAGCTCCTACGAGCAGTACTTC. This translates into CASSPKSLGGASSYEQYF.

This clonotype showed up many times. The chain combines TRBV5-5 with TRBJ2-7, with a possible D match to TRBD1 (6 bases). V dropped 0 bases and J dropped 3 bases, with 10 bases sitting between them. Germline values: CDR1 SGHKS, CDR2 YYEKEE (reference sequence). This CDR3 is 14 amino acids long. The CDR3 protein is CASSLEGGSYEQYV. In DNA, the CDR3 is TGTGCCAGCAGCTTGGAAGGGGGAAGCTACGAGCAGTACGTC.